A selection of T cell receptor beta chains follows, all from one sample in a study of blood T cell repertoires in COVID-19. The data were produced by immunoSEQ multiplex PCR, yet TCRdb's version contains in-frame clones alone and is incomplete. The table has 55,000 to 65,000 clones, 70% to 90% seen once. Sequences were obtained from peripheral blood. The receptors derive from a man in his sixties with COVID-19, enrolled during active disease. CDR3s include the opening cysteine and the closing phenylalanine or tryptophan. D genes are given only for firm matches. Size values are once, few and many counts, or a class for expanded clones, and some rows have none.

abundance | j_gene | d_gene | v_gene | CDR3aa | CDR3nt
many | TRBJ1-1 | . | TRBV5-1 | CASSSYSGGTEAFF | TGCGCCAGCAGCTCTTACAGCGGAGGCACTGAAGCTTTCTTT
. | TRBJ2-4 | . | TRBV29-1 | CSVETVAKNIQYF | TGCAGCGTTGAAACAGTAGCCAAAAACATTCAGTACTTC
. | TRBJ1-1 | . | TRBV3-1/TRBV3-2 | CASSQDPPRGGNTEAFF | TGTGCCAGCAGCCAAGACCCACCACGGGGGGGGAACACTGAAGCTTTCTTT
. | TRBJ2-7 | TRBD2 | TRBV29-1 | CSVEDPSGSYEQYF | TGCAGCGTTGAAGATCCCAGCGGGAGTTACGAGCAGTACTTC
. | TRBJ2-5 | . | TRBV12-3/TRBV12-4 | CASSFIRETQYF | TGTGCCAGCAGTTTTATTCGGGAGACCCAGTACTTC
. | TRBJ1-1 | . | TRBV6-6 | CASSKGTTTGEAFF | TGTGCCAGCAGTAAAGGGACAACTACAGGGGAAGCTTTCTTT
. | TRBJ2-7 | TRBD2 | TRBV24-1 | CATSDLVGLAGTPPFYEQYF | TGTGCCACCAGTGATTTGGTTGGACTAGCAGGCACCCCGCCTTTTTACGAGCAGTACTTC
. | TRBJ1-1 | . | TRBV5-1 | CASSPTRRNTEAFF | TGCGCCAGCAGCCCGACAAGACGGAACACTGAAGCTTTCTTT
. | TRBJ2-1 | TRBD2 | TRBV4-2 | CASSPQGAGGGNEQFF | TGTGCCAGCAGCCCCCAAGGGGCGGGAGGAGGCAATGAGCAGTTCTTC
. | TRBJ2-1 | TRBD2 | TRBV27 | CASSWGLAGGPYNEQFF | TGTGCCAGCAGTTGGGGACTAGCGGGAGGGCCGTACAATGAGCAGTTCTTC
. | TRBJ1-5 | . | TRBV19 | CASSIDRFNQPQHF | TGTGCCAGTAGTATAGACAGGTTCAATCAGCCCCAGCATTTT
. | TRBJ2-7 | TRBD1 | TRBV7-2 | CASSPRTGESYEQYF | TGTGCCAGCAGCCCAAGGACAGGGGAATCCTACGAGCAGTACTTC
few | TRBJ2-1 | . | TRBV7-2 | CASSLKARRLTDNEQFF | TGTGCCAGCAGCCTAAAGGCGCGGCGACTGACCGACAATGAGCAGTTCTTC
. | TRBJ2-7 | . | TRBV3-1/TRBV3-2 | CASSPLQGREQYF | TGTGCCAGCAGCCCCTTACAGGGCCGCGAGCAGTACTTC
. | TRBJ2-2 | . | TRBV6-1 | CASSFGTNTGELFF | TGTGCCAGCAGTTTCGGGACAAACACCGGGGAGCTGTTTTTT
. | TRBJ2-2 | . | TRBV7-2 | CASSPTPGRRELFF | TGTGCCAGCAGCCCCACCCCGGGGAGGCGGGAGCTGTTTTTT
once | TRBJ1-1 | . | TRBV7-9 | CASSPRQRGNTEAFF | TGTGCCAGCAGCCCTAGACAGAGAGGGAACACTGAAGCTTTCTTT
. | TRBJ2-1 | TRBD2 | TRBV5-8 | CASSSTSGRSSYNEQFF | TGTGCCAGCAGCTCGACTAGCGGGAGGAGCTCCTACAATGAGCAGTTCTTC
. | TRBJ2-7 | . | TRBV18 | CASSPSNEQYF | TGTGCCAGCTCACCGTCTAACGAGCAGTACTTC
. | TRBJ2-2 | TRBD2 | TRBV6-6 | CAISGRYTGELFF | TGTGCCATTAGCGGGAGGTACACCGGGGAGCTGTTTTTT
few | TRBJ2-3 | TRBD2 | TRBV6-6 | CASSPGTSGAPLTRFHTQYF | TGTGCCAGCAGCCCCGGGACTAGCGGGGCACCCTTAACACGGTTTCATACGCAGTATTTT
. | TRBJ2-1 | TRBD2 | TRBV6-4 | CASSDSTSGPNEQFF | TGTGCCAGCAGTGACTCGACTAGCGGCCCCAATGAGCAGTTCTTC
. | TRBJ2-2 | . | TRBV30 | CAWFSGRGTGELFF | TGTGCCTGGTTTTCCGGAAGAGGGACCGGGGAGCTGTTTTTT
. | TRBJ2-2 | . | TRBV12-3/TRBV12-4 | CASSGRSTGELFF | TGTGCCAGCAGCGGGAGAAGCACCGGGGAGCTGTTTTTT
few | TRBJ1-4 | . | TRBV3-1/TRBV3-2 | CASSQPQGTEKLFF | TGTGCCAGCAGCCAACCGCAGGGGACTGAAAAACTGTTTTTT
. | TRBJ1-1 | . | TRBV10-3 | CAISESTALTEAFF | TGTGCCATCAGTGAGTCGACAGCCCTAACTGAAGCTTTCTTT
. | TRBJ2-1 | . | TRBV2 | CASSQYNEQFF | TGTGCCAGCAGCCAATACAATGAGCAGTTCTTC
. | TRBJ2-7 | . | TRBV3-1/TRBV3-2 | CASRAPQGGEQYF | TGTGCCAGCAGGGCTCCCCAGGGCGGCGAGCAGTACTTC
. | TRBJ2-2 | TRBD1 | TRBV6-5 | CASRPGQGGSGELFF | TGTGCCAGCAGGCCGGGACAGGGGGGTTCCGGGGAGCTGTTTTTT
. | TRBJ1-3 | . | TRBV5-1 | CASSLDSGSKGNTIYF | TGCGCCAGCAGCTTGGATTCAGGGTCAAAAGGAAACACCATATATTTT
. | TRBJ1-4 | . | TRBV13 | CASSLGRGRAEGEKLFF | TGTGCCAGCAGCTTAGGCCGGGGTAGGGCCGAGGGTGAAAAACTGTTTTTT
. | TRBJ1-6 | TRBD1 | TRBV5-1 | CASSLGTGASSPLHF | TGCGCCAGCAGCTTGGGGACAGGGGCCAGTTCACCCCTCCACTTT
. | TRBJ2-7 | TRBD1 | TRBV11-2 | CASSLGTGGIYEQYF | TGTGCCAGCAGCTTAGGCACAGGGGGCATCTACGAGCAGTACTTC
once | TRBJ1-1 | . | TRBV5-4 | CASSLAGGNTEAFF | TGTGCCAGCAGCTTGGCCGGTGGGAACACTGAAGCTTTCTTT
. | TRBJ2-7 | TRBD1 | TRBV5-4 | CASSIGQGANSYEQYF | TGTGCCAGCAGTATTGGACAGGGCGCCAACTCCTACGAGCAGTACTTC
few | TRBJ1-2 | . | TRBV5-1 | CASSFRGPRDGYTF | TGCGCCAGCAGCTTCAGGGGCCCTAGGGATGGCTACACCTTC
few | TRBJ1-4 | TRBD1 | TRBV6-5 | CASSYGQGDEKLFF | TGTGCCAGCAGTTACGGACAGGGAGATGAAAAACTGTTTTTT
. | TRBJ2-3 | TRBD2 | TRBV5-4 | CASTLMASGIYTQYF | TGTGCCAGCACCCTGATGGCTAGCGGGATCTATACGCAGTATTTT
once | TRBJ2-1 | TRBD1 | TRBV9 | CASSVAGIGTGPYNEQFF | TGTGCCAGCAGCGTAGCAGGAATAGGGACAGGGCCCTACAATGAGCAGTTCTTC
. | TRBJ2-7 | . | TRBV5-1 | CASSLEFGGRSYEQYF | TGCGCCAGCAGCTTGGAATTTGGGGGCAGATCCTACGAGCAGTACTTC
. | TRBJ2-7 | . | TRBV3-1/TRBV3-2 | CASSLQTGPEQYF | TGTGCCAGCAGCCTTCAGACAGGTCCCGAGCAGTACTTC
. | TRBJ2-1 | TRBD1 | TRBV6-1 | CASSETGTARYNEQFF | TGTGCCAGCAGTGAGACCGGGACAGCCAGATACAATGAGCAGTTCTTC
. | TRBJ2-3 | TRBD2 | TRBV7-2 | CASSLGGGAGTDTQYF | TGTGCCAGCAGCTTAGGCGGGGGGGCGGGCACAGATACGCAGTATTTT
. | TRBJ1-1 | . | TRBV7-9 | CASSFGQLNTEAFF | TGTGCCAGCAGCTTTGGACAGCTGAACACTGAAGCTTTCTTT
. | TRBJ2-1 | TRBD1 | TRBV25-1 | CASSPSDRVQDEQFF | TGTGCCAGCAGTCCCTCGGACAGGGTACAAGATGAGCAGTTCTTC
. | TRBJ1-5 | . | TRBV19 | CASGVSQPQHF | TGTGCCAGCGGAGTTAGCCAGCCCCAGCATTTT
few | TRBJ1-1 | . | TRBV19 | CASSPYKNTEAFF | TGTGCCAGTAGTCCTTACAAGAACACTGAAGCTTTCTTT
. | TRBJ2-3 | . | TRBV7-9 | CASSLPRGGTDTQYF | TGTGCCAGCAGCTTACCGCGCGGGGGCACAGATACGCAGTATTTT
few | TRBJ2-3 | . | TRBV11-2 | CASSHWTGTDTQYF | TGTGCCAGCAGCCATTGGACAGGCACAGATACGCAGTATTTT
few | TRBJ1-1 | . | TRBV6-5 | CASSYSSLSMNTEAFF | TGTGCCAGCAGTTACTCGAGTTTATCGATGAACACTGAAGCTTTCTTT
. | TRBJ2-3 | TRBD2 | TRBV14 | CASSQGLAGTDTQYF | TGTGCCAGCAGCCAAGGACTAGCGGGCACAGATACGCAGTATTTT
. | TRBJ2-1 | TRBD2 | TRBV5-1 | CASSAAPSGVNNEQFF | TGCGCCAGCAGCGCCGCGCCTAGCGGGGTTAACAATGAGCAGTTCTTC
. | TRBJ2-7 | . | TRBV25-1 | CASSGWVGSYEQYF | TGTGCCAGCAGTGGTTGGGTCGGGTCCTACGAGCAGTACTTC